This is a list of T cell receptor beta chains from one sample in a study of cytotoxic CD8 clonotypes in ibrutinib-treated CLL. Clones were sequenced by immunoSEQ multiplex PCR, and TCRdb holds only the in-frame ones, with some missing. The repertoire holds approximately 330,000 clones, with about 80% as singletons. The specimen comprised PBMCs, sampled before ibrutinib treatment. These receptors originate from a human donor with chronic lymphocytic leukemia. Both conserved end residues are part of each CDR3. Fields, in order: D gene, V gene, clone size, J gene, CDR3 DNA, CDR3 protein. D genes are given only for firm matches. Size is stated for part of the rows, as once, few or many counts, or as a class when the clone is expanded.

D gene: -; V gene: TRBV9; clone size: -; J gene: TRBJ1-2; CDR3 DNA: TGTGCCAGCAGCCCGGGACGATATGGCTACACCTTC; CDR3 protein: CASSPGRYGYTF
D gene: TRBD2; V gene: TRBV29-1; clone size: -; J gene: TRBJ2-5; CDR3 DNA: TGCAGCGCACAGGAGCGGACTAGCGGGAGATATAGGGAGACCCAGTACTTC; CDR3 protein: CSAQERTSGRYRETQYF
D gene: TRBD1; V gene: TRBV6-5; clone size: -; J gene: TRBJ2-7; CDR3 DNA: TGTGCCAGCAGTCCAATCGACAGGGGCAACGAGCAGTACTTC; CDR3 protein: CASSPIDRGNEQYF
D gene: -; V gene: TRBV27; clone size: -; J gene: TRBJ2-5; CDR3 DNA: TGTGCCAGCAGTTTCCTTCAGGGAGAGGAAGAGACCCAGTACTTC; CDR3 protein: CASSFLQGEEETQYF
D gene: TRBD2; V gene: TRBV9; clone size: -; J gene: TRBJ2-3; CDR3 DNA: TGTGCCAGCACTAGCGGGGGTTATTCAGATACGCAGTATTTT; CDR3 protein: CASTSGGYSDTQYF
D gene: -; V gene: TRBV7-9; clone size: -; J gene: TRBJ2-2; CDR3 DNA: TGTGCCAGCAGCTTAAGCAGACAAGGACGGGAGCTGTTTTTT; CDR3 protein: CASSLSRQGRELFF
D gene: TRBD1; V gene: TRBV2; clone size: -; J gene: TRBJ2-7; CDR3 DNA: TGTGCCAGCATCGGACAGGGGGTCTACGAGCAGTACTTC; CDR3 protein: CASIGQGVYEQYF
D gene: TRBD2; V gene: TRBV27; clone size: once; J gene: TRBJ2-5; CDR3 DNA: TGTGCCAGCAGCCCGGGACTAGCGGGAGCCGGGGTTTTCAAGACCCAGTACTTC; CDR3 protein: CASSPGLAGAGVFKTQYF
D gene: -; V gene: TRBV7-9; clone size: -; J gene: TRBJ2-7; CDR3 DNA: TGTGCCAGCAGCTTAGGACTCACCTCCTACGAGCAGTACTTC; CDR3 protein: CASSLGLTSYEQYF
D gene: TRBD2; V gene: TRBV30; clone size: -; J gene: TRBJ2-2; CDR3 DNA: TGTGCCTGGGGGAGGGGTAACACCGGGGAGCTGTTTTTT; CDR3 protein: CAWGRGNTGELFF
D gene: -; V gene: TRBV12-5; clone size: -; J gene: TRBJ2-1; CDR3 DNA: TGTGCTAGTGGTTCGGGGGCTAGCTACAATGAGCAGTTCTTC; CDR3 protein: CASGSGASYNEQFF
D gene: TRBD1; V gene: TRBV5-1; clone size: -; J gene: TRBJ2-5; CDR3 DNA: TGCGCCAGCAGCCCGAAGACAGGGCAGGAGACCCAGTACTTC; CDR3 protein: CASSPKTGQETQYF
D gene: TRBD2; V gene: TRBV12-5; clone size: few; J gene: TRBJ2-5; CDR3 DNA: TGTGCTAGTGGTTTGAGCGGGGGCGGGGAGACCCAGTACTTC; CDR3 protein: CASGLSGGGETQYF
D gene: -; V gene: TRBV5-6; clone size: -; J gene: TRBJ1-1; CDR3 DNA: TGTGCCAGCAGCTTGGGGACCGGTCTTCAAGGAGCTTTCTTT; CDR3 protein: CASSLGTGLQGAFF
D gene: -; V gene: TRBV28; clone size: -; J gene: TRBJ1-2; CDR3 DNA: TGTGCCAGCAGTTTTCAGACCTATGGCTACACCTTC; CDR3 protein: CASSFQTYGYTF
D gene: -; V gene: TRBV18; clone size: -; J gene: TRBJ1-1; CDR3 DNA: TGTGCCAGCTCACCGAAGGACACTGAAGCTTTCTTT; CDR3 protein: CASSPKDTEAFF
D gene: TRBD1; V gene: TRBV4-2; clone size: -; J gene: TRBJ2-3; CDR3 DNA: TGTGCCAGCAGCCCGAGGGACAGTAGCACAGATACGCAGTATTTT; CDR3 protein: CASSPRDSSTDTQYF
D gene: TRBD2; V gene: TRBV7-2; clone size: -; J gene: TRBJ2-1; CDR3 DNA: TGTGCCAGCAGTGGACTAGCGGGAGTTGAGCAGTTCTTC; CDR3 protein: CASSGLAGVEQFF
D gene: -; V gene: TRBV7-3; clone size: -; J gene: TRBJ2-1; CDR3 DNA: TGTGCCAGCAGCTCGAGTGGGTCGGGCTCGGGTGAGCAGTTCTTC; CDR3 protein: CASSSSGSGSGEQFF
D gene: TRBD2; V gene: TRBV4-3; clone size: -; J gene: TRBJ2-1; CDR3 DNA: TGCGCCAGCAGCCACCCCGGGACTAGCAATGAGCAGTTCTTC; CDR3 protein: CASSHPGTSNEQFF
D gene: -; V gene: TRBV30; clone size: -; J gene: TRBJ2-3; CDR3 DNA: TGTGCCTGGAGATACACCGGTGGGACAGATACGCAGTATTTT; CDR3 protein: CAWRYTGGTDTQYF
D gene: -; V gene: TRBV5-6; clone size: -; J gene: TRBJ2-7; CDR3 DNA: TGTGCCAGCAGCTATGGACTTGAGCAGTACTTC; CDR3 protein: CASSYGLEQYF
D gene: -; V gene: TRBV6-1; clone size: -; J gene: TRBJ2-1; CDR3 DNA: TGTGCCAGCAGTGAAGGACCTAGCCCTTCCTACAATGAGCAGTTCTTC; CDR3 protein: CASSEGPSPSYNEQFF
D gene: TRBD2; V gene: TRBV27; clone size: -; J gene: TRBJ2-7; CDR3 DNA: TGTGCCAGCAGTTTATCGAAGGGGTGGGAGCGGGGGTCCCACGAGCAGTACTTC; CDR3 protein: CASSLSKGWERGSHEQYF
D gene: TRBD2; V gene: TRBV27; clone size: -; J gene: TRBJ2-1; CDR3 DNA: TGTGCCAGCAGTTTTAGACTAGCGGGAGGGCCCAATGAGCAGTTCTTC; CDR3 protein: CASSFRLAGGPNEQFF
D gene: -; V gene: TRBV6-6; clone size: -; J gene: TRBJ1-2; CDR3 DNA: TGTGCCAGCAGTTACTCGGACGGACCGGACCACTATGGCTACACCTTC; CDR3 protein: CASSYSDGPDHYGYTF
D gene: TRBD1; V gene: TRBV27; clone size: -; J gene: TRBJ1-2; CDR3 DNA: TGTGCCAGCAGACCTATTAAAGGGGCGGAGACAGGGTGGTATGGCTACACCTTC; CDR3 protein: CASRPIKGAETGWYGYTF
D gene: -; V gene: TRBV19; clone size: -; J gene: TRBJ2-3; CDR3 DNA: TGTGCCAGTAGTTGGGTAAACACAGATACGCAGTATTTT; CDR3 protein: CASSWVNTDTQYF
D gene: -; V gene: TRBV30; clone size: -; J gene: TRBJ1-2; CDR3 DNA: TGTGCCTGGAAGATGACAGATGACTATGGCTACACCTTC; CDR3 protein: CAWKMTDDYGYTF